This TCR beta chain stems from a study of beta chain features in type 1 diabetes. The sequenced template was cDNA made from the entire isolated RNA. TCRdb's table, derived via immunoSEQ multiplex PCR, lists solely in-frame clones and lacks some. The top ten clones hold around 0.02% of a sample with about 900,000 clones, roughly 15% of them seen once. This clone was picked up a small number of times. Trimming left V 2 bases short and J 4 bases short, with 12 bases between. This CDR3 is built from 15 residues. The germline V gene has CDR1 SNHLY and CDR2 FYNNEI. Sequencing was carried out using naive CD4+ T cells from blood. The gene calls are TRBV2 and TRBJ1-5; D is unresolved. This clonotype was sampled from a young woman in good health. Written as DNA, the CDR3 is TGTGCCAGCAGTGAACTCGGACGTCGGAATCAGCCCCAGCATTTT. Amino acids: CASSELGRRNQPQHF.